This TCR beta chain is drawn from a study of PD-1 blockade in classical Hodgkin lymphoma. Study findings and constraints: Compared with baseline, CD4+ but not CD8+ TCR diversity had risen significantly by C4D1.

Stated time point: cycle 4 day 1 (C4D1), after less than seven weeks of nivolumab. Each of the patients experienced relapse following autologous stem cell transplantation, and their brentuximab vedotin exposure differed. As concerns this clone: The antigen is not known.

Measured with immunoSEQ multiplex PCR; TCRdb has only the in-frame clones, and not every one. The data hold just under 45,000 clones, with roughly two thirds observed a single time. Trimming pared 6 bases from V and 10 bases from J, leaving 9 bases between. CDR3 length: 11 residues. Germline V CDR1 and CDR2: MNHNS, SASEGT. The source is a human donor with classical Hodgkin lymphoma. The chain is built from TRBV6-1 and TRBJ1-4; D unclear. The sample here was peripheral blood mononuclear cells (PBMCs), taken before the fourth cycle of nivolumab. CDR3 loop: CASSAWGKLFF. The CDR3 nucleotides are TGTGCCAGCAGCGCTTGGGGAAAACTGTTTTTT.